This is a list of T cell receptor beta chains from one sample in a study of cytomegalovirus exposure and HLA in healthy donors. Produced via immunoSEQ multiplex PCR; TCRdb's table is partial and in-frame only. The table records about 200,000 clones, about 12% of them present only once. The sequenced material came from PBMCs. These receptors all come from a middle-aged man in good health and CMV-seropositive. The CDR3 runs from the conserved cysteine through the conserved F or W. D genes are given only for firm matches. Expanded clones get a size class; other rows say once, few or many, or leave the size out.

D: TRBD1; J: TRBJ1-4; V: TRBV7-2; size: .; CDR3: CASSPGQINEKLFF; DNA: TGTGCCAGCAGCCCGGGACAGATAAATGAAAAACTGTTTTTT
D: .; J: TRBJ2-2; V: TRBV7-2; size: .; CDR3: CASRMTATAGELFF; DNA: TGTGCCAGCAGAATGACAGCGACGGCCGGGGAGCTGTTTTTT
D: .; J: TRBJ1-2; V: TRBV6-5; size: few; CDR3: CASSVAVNYGYTF; DNA: TGTGCCAGCAGTGTGGCCGTGAATTATGGCTACACCTTC
D: .; J: TRBJ2-5; V: TRBV5-1; size: few; CDR3: CASSLGTGETQYF; DNA: TGCGCCAGCAGCTTGGGGACGGGGGAGACCCAGTACTTC
D: .; J: TRBJ1-5; V: TRBV30; size: .; CDR3: CAWSVTQMENQPQHF; DNA: TGTGCCTGGAGTGTCACCCAGATGGAGAATCAGCCCCAGCATTTT
D: .; J: TRBJ2-5; V: TRBV5-4; size: few; CDR3: CASSSQGGPSLETQYF; DNA: TGTGCCAGCAGCTCCCAGGGGGGACCCTCCCTAGAGACCCAGTACTTC
D: .; J: TRBJ2-3; V: TRBV29-1; size: .; CDR3: CSVLVSSTDTQYF; DNA: TGCAGCGTTCTCGTAAGCTCCACAGATACGCAGTATTTT
D: TRBD2; J: TRBJ2-3; V: TRBV9; size: .; CDR3: CASSPELAGSTDTQYF; DNA: TGTGCCAGCAGCCCCGAATTAGCGGGAAGCACAGATACGCAGTATTTT
D: .; J: TRBJ2-7; V: TRBV6-6; size: once; CDR3: CASSYPSQGRYEQYF; DNA: TGTGCCAGCAGTTACCCGTCCCAGGGGCGTTACGAGCAGTACTTC
D: TRBD1; J: TRBJ1-4; V: TRBV11-3; size: .; CDR3: CASSETGAGEKLFF; DNA: TGTGCCAGCAGCGAAACAGGGGCCGGAGAAAAACTGTTTTTT
D: .; J: TRBJ1-5; V: TRBV7-2; size: few; CDR3: CASSRSSQGDQPQHF; DNA: TGTGCCAGCAGCCGATCCAGCCAGGGTGATCAGCCCCAGCATTTT
D: .; J: TRBJ1-2; V: TRBV19; size: .; CDR3: CASSPNSFPNYGYTF; DNA: TGTGCCAGTAGCCCTAACAGCTTTCCTAACTATGGCTACACCTTC
D: .; J: TRBJ1-6; V: TRBV9; size: few; CDR3: CASSVGQYNSPLHF; DNA: TGTGCCAGCAGCGTAGGACAGTATAATTCACCCCTCCACTTT
D: .; J: TRBJ1-1; V: TRBV2; size: .; CDR3: CADWDIRNTEAFF; DNA: TGTGCCGACTGGGACATACGGAACACTGAAGCTTTCTTT
D: .; J: TRBJ2-1; V: TRBV5-6; size: few; CDR3: CASSAVRFSYNEQFF; DNA: TGTGCCAGCAGCGCGGTCAGATTCTCCTACAATGAGCAGTTCTTC
D: TRBD1; J: TRBJ1-1; V: TRBV7-8; size: .; CDR3: CASSLATGVTEAFF; DNA: TGTGCCAGCAGCTTAGCGACAGGGGTTACTGAAGCTTTCTTT